This T cell receptor beta chain was documented in a study of CD8+CD57+ T cells in acquired aplastic anemia. For sequencing, patients were chosen who had shown expansion of CD8+CD57+ cells by flow cytometry. The CDR3 loop spans 17 amino acids. Germline CDR1 reads SGHTA; CDR2 reads FQGTGA. General study results and limits: Found in both controls and patients were around 31 CD8+ CDR3 sequences.

As to this clonotype: Its antigen is unknown. Relative to the germline gene, one junction end is altered; a read error may explain this.

CDR3 and TCR beta VDJ profiling relied on genomic DNA as the template. TCRdb redid the calling of the reads with MiXCR, one entry per CDR3 protein. The sample includes about 260,000 distinct CDR3 sequences, 82% of them seen just once. The sequenced sample consisted of sorted CD4+, CD8+, or CD8+CD57+ T cells (not recorded which) from PBMCs. The gene calls are TRBV7-3 and TRBJ2-6; D is perhaps TRBD1 (5 bases). The receptor comes from a human donor with aplastic anemia. CDR3: CASSVGVVFSYDNVLTF. CDR3 nucleotides: TGTGCCAGCAGCGTAGGGGTGGTCTTTTCTTACGACAACGTCCTGACCTTC.